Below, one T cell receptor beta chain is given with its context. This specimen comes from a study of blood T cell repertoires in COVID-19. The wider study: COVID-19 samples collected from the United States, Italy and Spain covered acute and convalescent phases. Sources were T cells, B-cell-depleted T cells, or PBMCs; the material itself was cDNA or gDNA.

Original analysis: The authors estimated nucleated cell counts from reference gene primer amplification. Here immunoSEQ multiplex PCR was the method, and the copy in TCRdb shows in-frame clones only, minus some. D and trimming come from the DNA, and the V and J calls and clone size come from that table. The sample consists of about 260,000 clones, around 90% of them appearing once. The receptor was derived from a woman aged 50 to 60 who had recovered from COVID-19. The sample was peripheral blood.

This chain's CDR3 is CASREEVRTYNEQFF. The DNA of the CDR3 is TGTGCCAGCAGGGAAGAGGTTAGGACCTACAATGAGCAGTTCTTC. The rearrangement uses TRBV21-1 and TRBJ2-1; the table's D gene call, TRBD2, was not cross checked with the DNA. TRBV21-1 is flagged as a pseudogene. The CDR3 is 15 amino acids.